This record covers a single T cell receptor (beta chain). Its specificity is not known. This sample is part of a study of graft-versus-host responses after intestinal transplantation. The overall study: Anti-thymocyte globulin induction was given to all recipients, followed by tacrolimus and steroids for 2 to 3 years.

The V end was cut by 6 bases, the J end by 4 bases, with 6 bases between. CDR1 is WNHNN and CDR2 is SYGVQD in the germline V gene (reference sequence). The CDR3 sequence is 12 residues long. Sequencing was performed with immunoSEQ multiplex PCR; in TCRdb, only in-frame clones are kept and a portion is missing. Of approximately 88,000 clones in the sample, over 90% were seen once. Study outcomes and limitations: Investigators detected GvH clones in recipient marrow, with some emerging earlier in ileum or blood.

This chain connects TRBV10-1 to TRBJ2-2; no clear D gene. The origin of this receptor is a human donor who was the organ donor for an intestinal transplant. The source was unstimulated CD4+ T cells sorted from spleen or lymph node cells, collected before transplant. The CDR3 DNA reads as TGCGCCAGCAGCGCCGGCACCGGGGAGCTGTTTTTT. It codes for CASSAGTGELFF.